The subject of this entry is one T cell receptor (beta chain). This record comes from a study of blood T cell repertoires in COVID-19. About the study: From T cells, B-cell-depleted T cells, or PBMCs came the material, which was cDNA or gDNA.

Followed over time, Seattle patients had been enrolled while infection was active. Trimming removed 8 bases from V and 0 bases from J, with 10 bases in between. Looked up from germline, CDR1 is MNHEY and CDR2 is SVGAGI. The CDR3 has 13 residues. The authors' processing: Amplification of reference gene primers provided the estimated nucleated cell counts. Assay used: immunoSEQ multiplex PCR; TCRdb lists only in-frame clones, some missing. The DNA was the basis for D and trimming; V, J and clone size are from that table. Of fewer than 40,000 clones in the sample, over 70% were seen once. The chain recombines TRBV6-5 with TRBJ1-1; D unresolved. The material sequenced was peripheral blood. The receptor's source is a man between 70 and 80 years old with COVID-19, enrolled during active disease. CDR3 protein: CASLDRMNTEAFF. For the CDR3, the DNA is TGTGCCAGCCTAGACCGGATGAACACTGAAGCTTTCTTT.